These T cell receptor beta chains were read from a single sample in a study of blood T cell repertoires in COVID-19. Method: immunoSEQ multiplex PCR; TCRdb's copy keeps in-frame clones and lacks some. The sample gives hundreds of thousands of clones, roughly 80% of which show up once; 8% to 13% is in the top ten. Sequenced: peripheral blood. The receptors derive from an elderly woman with acute or convalescent COVID-19. Each CDR3 is given with its conserved first and last residue. D genes are given only for firm matches.

D gene	CDR3 length	V gene	CDR3 protein
NA	13	TRBV7-8	CASSLSGYNEQFF
TRBD1	17	TRBV7-8	CASSLGRSRGPTDAQYF
TRBD1	15	TRBV6-4	CASSPGTGGLYGYTF
TRBD2	14	TRBV15	CATSPFTSGDTQYF
NA	17	TRBV7-9	CASSLVGTPSYHSPLHF
NA	15	TRBV27	CASSLRVQSGDEQYF
NA	13	TRBV6-6	CATFNRAQETQYF
TRBD2	18	TRBV7-8	CASSLVGSTSGGTGELFF
NA	14	TRBV24-1	CATSDAVGNQPQHF
NA	14	TRBV5-4	CASSGPGETEKLFF
TRBD1	15	TRBV27	CASSLYRGGGNTIYF
NA	11	TRBV12-3/TRBV12-4	CASSLRRTDTF
NA	17	TRBV27	CASSLSISQGLNTEAFF
TRBD1	15	TRBV11-3	CASSLLPGGVYGYTF
NA	16	TRBV10-3	CAISDPDSYAKNIQYF
TRBD2	16	TRBV4-3	CASSQDRSGGTDTQYF
NA	14	TRBV11-3	CASSLVSGHYGYTF
TRBD2	14	TRBV5-1	CASSSPSGQETQYF
NA	14	TRBV19	CASSMTPLNTEAFF
TRBD2	17	TRBV7-2	CASSSWHFSGGGHEQFF
NA	13	TRBV12-3/TRBV12-4	CASTLDLTGELFF
NA	15	TRBV6-5	CASRPAGATTDTQYF